The 26 T cell receptor beta chains reported below all come from one sample, sequenced in a study of T cell repertoires in cytomegalovirus infection. Antigen specificity for these receptors is unknown. In TCRdb, the reads were re-called with MiXCR into one record per CDR3 protein. The table lists roughly 860,000 distinct CDR3 sequences, 32% of them singletons. The starting material was cultured CD8+ T cells from PBMCs, obtained from culture after CMV antigen stimulation. The receptors shown here come from a human donor in good health (CMV status not recorded). Some clones in this sample may be carry-over from other donors' samples.

To note about this clonotype: At one of its ends the junction is not consistent with the germline gene, which may arise from a read error. This chain connects TRBV12-3 or TRBV12-4 to TRBJ2-5, with 7 bases lining up with TRBD2. The CDR3 is 14 residues long. CDR3 sequence reads: CVSTPVGGQETQYF. In DNA, the CDR3 is TGTGTCAGCACCCCCGTGGGGGGGCAAGAGACCCAGTACTTC.

This clonotype has a handful of counts. The chain links TRBV7-2 to TRBJ2-2; weak D call: TRBD1 (6 bases). V was shortened by 0 bases and J by 6 bases, with 14 bases between the two germline ends. CDR3 size: 16 residues. Germline assignment: CDR1 SGHTA and CDR2 FQGNSA. CDR3 region: CASSLAPGQGPGELFF. CDR3 nucleotide sequence: TGTGCCAGCAGCTTAGCGCCAGGGCAGGGGCCCGGGGAGCTGTTTTTT.

The sample holds one count of this clonotype. The chain is built from TRBV12-3 or TRBV12-4 and TRBJ1-2, with a tentative D call TRBD1 (5 bases). Trimming cost V 4 bases and J 4 bases, with 13 bases left between them. There are 14 residues in the CDR3. The CDR3 region is CASSYNTGSYGYTF. CDR3 bases: TGTGCCAGCAGTTATAATACAGGTTCCTATGGCTACACCTTC.

This clonotype was observed a handful of times. This chain connects TRBV27 to TRBJ1-2, with 7 bases fitting TRBD1. The V segment lost 4 bases and the J segment 3 bases; nucleotides outside the gene matches: 5. The CDR3 has 14 residues. The germline CDR1 and CDR2 sequences are MNHEY and SMNVEV (reference sequence). CDR3 sequence (DNA): TGTGCCAGCAGTTCCAAAGGGGGCTACTATGGCTACACCTTC. This codes for CASSSKGGYYGYTF.

The chain is built from TRBV27 and TRBJ1-3, with a possible D match to TRBD1 (5 bases). The germline gives CDR1 MNHEY, CDR2 SMNVEV (reference sequence). V lost 5 bases to trimming and J lost 3 bases, with 17 bases between them. The CDR3 consists of 16 residues. The DNA of the CDR3 is TGTGCCAGCAGTCTCGGACGGGGCGGATATGGAAACACCATATATTTT. Its protein product is CASSLGRGGYGNTIYF.

V gene TRBV15 combines with J gene TRBJ1-1; 10 bases match TRBD1. The CDR3 sequence is 19 residues long. Germline assignment: CDR1 LNHNV and CDR2 YYDKDF (reference sequence). After removal of 3 bases from V and 1 base from J, the junction contained 14 bases not matched to a gene. Written as DNA, the CDR3 is TGTGCCACCAGCAGGTTTCTCCGGGACAGGGGTTCCCCGAACACTGAAGCTTTCTTT. This codes for CATSRFLRDRGSPNTEAFF.

This clonotype came up many times. One end of the junction does not line up with germline, which may come from a read error. This sequence joins TRBV4-2 and TRBJ1-1; D is undetermined. In germline, CDR1 is LGHNA, CDR2 YNFKEQ. The CDR3 totals 14 residues. CDR3 bases: TGTGCCAGTAGCCCCTCGTTGATGAACACTGAAGCTTTCTTT. Amino acid sequence: CASSPSLMNTEAFF.

The V and J genes are TRBV13 and TRBJ2-7, with D perhaps matching TRBD1 or TRBD2 (5 bases each). The CDR3 is made up of 16 amino acids. Germline lookup yields CDR1 PRHDT and CDR2 FYEKMQ (reference sequence). With 5 bases removed from V and 3 bases from J, the gap between germline ends came to 20 bases. CDR3 DNA sequence: TGTGCCAGCAGCGCCACCGGGACGGAAGACTTCTACGAGCAGTACTTC. Its translation is CASSATGTEDFYEQYF.

This clonotype came up a few times. V gene TRBV4-2 combines with J gene TRBJ1-6; 10 bases match TRBD1. The CDR3 has 16 residues. The junction had 6 bases not matched to a gene; V was cut back by 0 bases and J by 10 bases. Germline values: CDR1 LGHNA, CDR2 YNFKEQ. In DNA form, the CDR3 reads TGTGCCAGCAGCCAAGAGGGGACAGGGGTGGGATCACCCCTCCACTTT. Its translation is CASSQEGTGVGSPLHF.

The genes are TRBV5-1 and TRBJ1-3; D not resolved. V lost 4 bases to trimming and J lost 0 bases, with 8 bases between them. This CDR3 has 14 amino acids. In germline, CDR1 is SGHRS, CDR2 YFSETQ. The DNA for the CDR3 is TGCGCCAGCAGCCCGGAAATCTCTGGAAACACCATATATTTT. Residues: CASSPEISGNTIYF. Looking up the rest from reference TRBV5-1 and TRBJ1-3 gives the full variable domain: KAGVTQTPRYLIKTRGQQVTLSCSPISGHRSVSWYQQTPGQGLQFLFEYFSETQRNKGNFPGRFSGRQFSNSRSEMNVSTLELGDSALYLCASSPEISGNTIYFGEGSWLTVV.

The chain is built from TRBV5-1 and TRBJ2-7; D remains unclear. CDR3 length: 12 amino acids. V lost 1 base and J 2 bases, leaving 4 bases between the germline ends. Germline-derived CDR1 and CDR2 are SGHRS and YFSETQ. DNA of the CDR3: TGCGCCAGCAGCTTGTTTCCCTACGAGCAGTACTTC. Translating it yields CASSLFPYEQYF.

The table lists this clonotype with a few counts. The chain uses TRBV7-9 and TRBJ2-5, with D possibly being TRBD1 (6 bases). The length of the CDR3 is 15 residues. Germline lookup yields CDR1 SEHNR and CDR2 FQNEAQ (reference sequence). Between the trimmed V and J ends, which lost 2 bases and 5 bases, there was a span of 15 bases. The CDR3 nucleotides read TGTGCCAGCAGCTTAACGACAGGTGACAGGGAGACCCAGTACTTC. Translation: CASSLTTGDRETQYF.

This clonotype was observed at least ten times. J is TRBJ1-5 and V is TRBV5-6; D unresolved. The germline CDR1 and CDR2 sequences are SGHDT and YYEEEE. The V and J ends lost 0 bases and 3 bases respectively, with 10 bases between them. The CDR3 length is 15 residues. CDR3 protein: CASSLATGNNQPQHF. The CDR3 coding sequence is TGTGCCAGCAGCTTGGCCACGGGGAACAATCAGCCCCAGCATTTT.

The rearrangement links TRBV27 to TRBJ1-3; D gene ambiguous. V lost 6 bases and J 2 bases, leaving 11 bases between the germline ends. The CDR3 contains 14 residues. Germline loops: CDR1 MNHEY, CDR2 SMNVEV (reference sequence). The CDR3 DNA reads as TGTGCCAGCAGACCCTATGAAGCTGGAAACACCATATATTTT. This gives the protein CASRPYEAGNTIYF.

The chain joins TRBV12-5 to TRBJ1-1; the D gene is possibly TRBD1 (6 bases). The CDR3 runs to 13 residues. The germline V gene has CDR1 LGHNT and CDR2 FRNRAP. Trimming took off 6 bases at V and 1 base at J, with 9 bases between the two ends. The CDR3 DNA reads TGTGCTAGTGGGTGGGGACAGAACACTGAAGCTTTCTTT. This encodes CASGWGQNTEAFF.

The chain joins TRBV12-3 or TRBV12-4 to TRBJ2-3; D tentatively reads TRBD1 or TRBD2 (5 bases each). V lost 6 bases, J lost 4 bases, and 14 bases lay in between. This CDR3 is built from 14 residues. This CDR3 reads CASSPWGSADTQYF. The CDR3 DNA is TGTGCCAGCAGCCCCTGGGGGAGTGCAGATACGCAGTATTTT.

The chain links TRBV12-3 or TRBV12-4 to TRBJ1-2; TRBD1 aligns across 9 bases. V dropped 5 bases and J dropped 7; count of bases not matched to a gene: 11. There are 15 residues in the CDR3. CDR3 residues: CASSPPGQGVAGYTF. The CDR3 DNA follows: TGTGCCAGCAGTCCCCCGGGACAGGGAGTGGCTGGCTACACCTTC.

V gene TRBV6-2 or TRBV6-3 combines with J gene TRBJ1-4; D unresolved. With 1 base removed from V and 12 bases from J, the gap between germline ends came to 12 bases. CDR1 is MNHEY and CDR2 is SVGEGT in the germline V gene. This CDR3 is built from 13 residues. The CDR3 coding sequence is TGTGCCAGCAGTTACTTGAAGCAAGGAGAACTGTTTTTT. It specifies CASSYLKQGELFF.

This clonotype was seen ten or more times. The genes are TRBV4-1 and TRBJ1-5; D is undetermined. Trimming cost V 1 base and J 9 bases, with 25 bases left between them. The germline CDR1 and CDR2 sequences are MGHRA and YSYEKL. The CDR3 covers 18 residues. This chain's CDR3 is CASSQARNYGVGALPQHF. CDR3 DNA: TGCGCCAGCAGCCAAGCAAGAAACTATGGGGTAGGAGCTTTGCCCCAGCATTTT.

This rearrangement joins TRBV5-1 to TRBJ1-2; D is uncertain. Germline lookup yields CDR1 SGHRS and CDR2 YFSETQ. This CDR3 is built from 13 residues. V gave up 0 bases and J gave up 6 bases, with 9 bases separating them. CDR3 sequence (DNA): TGCGCCAGCAGCTTGGCCAGCGTGGATGGCTACACCTTC. This translates into CASSLASVDGYTF. The variable domain in full, with the rest retrieved from reference TRBV5-1 and TRBJ1-2, is KAGVTQTPRYLIKTRGQQVTLSCSPISGHRSVSWYQQTPGQGLQFLFEYFSETQRNKGNFPGRFSGRQFSNSRSEMNVSTLELGDSALYLCASSLASVDGYTFGSGTRLTVV.

The chain couples TRBV5-4 to TRBJ1-6; D perhaps matches TRBD1 (5 bases). CDR3 length: 14 amino acids. Trimming stripped 4 bases from V and 8 bases from J, with 13 bases between. Germline values: CDR1 SGHNT, CDR2 YYREEE (reference sequence). Here the CDR3 DNA reads TGTGCCAGCAGCGTGAGGGACGGGGATTCACCCCTCCACTTT. Translating gives CASSVRDGDSPLHF.

V usage is TRBV19 and J usage is TRBJ2-1, with 7 bases identical to TRBD2. This CDR3 is 15 amino acids long. The V segment lost 1 base and the J segment 4 bases; nucleotides outside the gene matches: 4. The germline CDR1 and CDR2 sequences are LNHDA and SQIVND (reference sequence). The DNA for the CDR3 is TGTGCCAGTAGTATAGGGGAGGGAGCATACAATGAGCAGTTCTTC. Translation: CASSIGEGAYNEQFF.

This chain joins TRBV5-6 and TRBJ1-2, with a weak D call TRBD1 (5 bases). CDR1 and CDR2 from the germline V gene are SGHDT and YYEEEE. The CDR3 totals 14 residues. Trimming cost V 5 bases and J 4 bases, with 15 bases left between them. This CDR3 is CASRWGSTLYGYTF. CDR3 DNA: TGTGCCAGCAGATGGGGCAGCACCCTCTATGGCTACACCTTC. Filled out from reference TRBV5-6 and TRBJ1-2, the complete variable domain reads DAGVTQSPTHLIKTRGQQVTLRCSPKSGHDTVSWYQQALGQGPQFIFQYYEEEERQRGNFPDRFSGHQFPNYSSELNVNALLLGDSALYLCASRWGSTLYGYTFGSGTRLTVV.

The CDR3 loop is CASKPKTGEQFF. DNA for the CDR3: TGTGCCAGCAAACCGAAGACTGGTGAGCAGTTCTTC. The chain carries TRBV6-6 and TRBJ2-1, with no clear D. CDR1 is MNHNY and CDR2 is SVGAGI in the germline V gene (reference sequence). V dropped 7 bases and J dropped 9 bases, with 13 bases sitting between them. This CDR3 is 12 amino acids long.

The rearrangement joins TRBV12-3 or TRBV12-4 to TRBJ2-2; D perhaps matches TRBD1 (5 bases). The CDR3 runs 15 residues. V lost 3 bases and J lost 2, with 10 bases in between. The DNA of the CDR3 is TGTGCCAGCAGTTTGGCGACAGTTAACACCGGGGAGCTGTTTTTT. It encodes CASSLATVNTGELFF.

The gene calls are TRBV7-6 and TRBJ2-3, with 10 bases that match TRBD1. The germline gives CDR1 SGHVS, CDR2 FNYEAQ. V trimming: 1 base; J trimming: 5 bases; junction bases outside the gene matches: 6. The CDR3 spans 16 residues. The CDR3 is CASSLVGGQGGDTQYF. The CDR3 nucleotides read TGTGCCAGCAGCTTAGTTGGTGGACAGGGGGGAGATACGCAGTATTTT.